The 32 T cell receptor beta chains reported below all come from one sample, sequenced in a study of blood T cell repertoires in COVID-19. Clones were read by immunoSEQ multiplex PCR, and TCRdb kept only the in-frame ones, dropping some. The data hold a few hundred thousand clones, with approximately 88% observed a single time. Sequenced: peripheral blood. These receptor sequences come from a woman aged 70 to 79 with COVID-19, enrolled during active disease.

The chain is built from TRBV30 and TRBJ2-1, with 10 bases matching TRBD2. CDR1 is GTSNPN, CDR2 SVGIG, per germline (reference sequence). This CDR3 contains 15 residues. Trimming took 2 bases from V and 4 from J; bases not matched to a gene: 5. CDR3 protein: CAWSPLAGGYNEQFF. The CDR3 DNA is TGTGCCTGGAGTCCTTTAGCGGGAGGATACAATGAGCAGTTCTTC.

V is TRBV7-3 and J is TRBJ2-2; TRBD1 agrees at 11 bases. The CDR3 consists of 16 residues. Germline lookup yields CDR1 SGHTA and CDR2 FQGTGA. The V and J ends lost 1 base and 6 bases, in that order; junction bases with no gene match: 4. The DNA of the CDR3 is TGTGCCAGCAGCTTAAACTGGGACAGGGGGTCCGGGGAGCTGTTTTTT. This gives the protein CASSLNWDRGSGELFF.

The chain has TRBV12-3 or TRBV12-4 and TRBJ2-2, with a possible D match to TRBD1 (5 bases). This CDR3 is 12 amino acids long. V gave up 8 bases and J gave up 6 bases, with 10 bases separating them. This CDR3 is CASGGAAGELFF. The CDR3, as DNA: TGTGCCAGCGGTGGGGCGGCCGGGGAGCTGTTTTTT.

The DNA of the CDR3 is TGCGCCAGCAGCTGGGGGGACAGGGGAACCTACGAGCAGTACTTC. Translating it yields CASSWGDRGTYEQYF. J is TRBJ2-7 and V is TRBV5-1; TRBD1 matches at 10 bases. V lost 3 bases and J lost 2; bases outside the gene matches: 5. The length of the CDR3 is 15 residues. Germline values: CDR1 SGHRS, CDR2 YFSETQ.

Worth noting for this clone: This CDR3 is also generated by other DNA sequences in the sample. This sequence joins TRBV6-2 or TRBV6-3 and TRBJ1-1; possibly TRBD1 for D (5 bases). The germline CDR1 and CDR2 sequences are MNHEY and SVGEGT. V lost 2 bases and J lost 2, with 9 bases in between. The CDR3 is 14 amino acids. The CDR3 protein is CASSYRGSNTEAFF. CDR3 sequence (DNA): TGTGCCAGCAGTTACCGGGGGAGCAACACTGAAGCTTTCTTT.

The rearrangement uses TRBV4-3 and TRBJ2-5; possibly TRBD1 for D (6 bases). Trimming shortened V by 4 bases and J by 5 bases, and 11 bases separated the two germline ends. Germline CDR1 is LGHNA and CDR2 is YSLEER. The CDR3 has 13 residues. The CDR3 region has the DNA TGCGCCAGCAGCCGCGACAGGTCGGAGACCCAGTACTTC. Amino acids: CASSRDRSETQYF.

V gene TRBV6-5 combines with J gene TRBJ1-2; D is unresolved. Per the germline V gene, CDR1 is MNHEY and CDR2 is SVGAGI. This CDR3 has 13 amino acids. V was cut by 6 bases and J by 8 bases, with 16 bases left in between. In DNA form, the CDR3 reads TGTGCCAGCAGCCGGGATCGTTCCCAGGGCTACACCTTC. This sequence encodes CASSRDRSQGYTF.

V gene TRBV7-6 combines with J gene TRBJ2-3; a possible D gene is TRBD2 (6 bases). This CDR3 is 16 amino acids long. Trimming left V 3 bases short and J 3 bases short, with 16 bases between. From germline, CDR1 is SGHVS and CDR2 FNYEAQ. CDR3 DNA sequence: TGTGCCAGCAGCTTTCCGGCTAGCGAGTGGACAGATACGCAGTATTTT. Encoded protein: CASSFPASEWTDTQYF. Drawing the rest from reference TRBV7-6 and TRBJ2-3, the complete variable domain is GAGVSQSPRYKVTKRGQDVALRCDPISGHVSLYWYRQALGQGPEFLTYFNYEAQQDKSGLPNDRFSAERPEGSISTLTIQRTEQRDSAMYRCASSFPASEWTDTQYFGPGTRLTVL.

The rearrangement joins TRBV5-4 to TRBJ2-7, with D possibly TRBD2 on 6 matching bases. The CDR3 extends over 14 amino acids. Germline CDR1 is SGHNT and CDR2 is YYREEE (reference sequence). Trimming removed 0 bases from V and 3 bases from J, with 10 bases in between. CDR3 in amino acids: CASSLGGGIYEQYF. Written as DNA, the CDR3 is TGTGCCAGCAGCTTGGGAGGCGGGATCTACGAGCAGTACTTC.

In its sample, this clone was seen once. V is TRBV27 and J is TRBJ1-4; TRBD1 might be the D (5 bases). The germline V gene encodes CDR1 MNHEY and CDR2 SMNVEV (reference sequence). The CDR3 runs 14 residues. Trimming removed 6 bases at V and 7 bases at J, with 15 bases between. The CDR3 sequence is CASRARGTAEKLFF. CDR3 sequence (DNA): TGTGCCAGCAGAGCAAGGGGCACCGCTGAAAAACTGTTTTTT.

The chain combines TRBV19 with TRBJ2-3, with 14 bases identical to TRBD2. J gave up 5 bases and V 1 base, and 2 bases lay outside the gene matches. Germline values: CDR1 LNHDA, CDR2 SQIVND (reference sequence). This CDR3 contains 16 residues. The CDR3 here is CASSIGLAGGQDTQYF. The CDR3 DNA reads TGTGCCAGTAGTATAGGACTAGCGGGAGGGCAAGATACGCAGTATTTT. The variable domain in full, completed from reference TRBV19 and TRBJ2-3, reads DGGITQSPKYLFRKEGQNVTLSCEQNLNHDAMYWYRQDPGQGLRLIYYSQIVNDFQKGDIAEGYSVSREKKESFPLTVTSAQKNPTAFYLCASSIGLAGGQDTQYFGPGTRLTVL.

The chain uses TRBV28 and TRBJ1-3; TRBD1 might be the D (5 bases). Trimming left V 2 bases short and J 4 bases short, with 12 bases between. The V gene's germline CDR1 is MDHEN and CDR2 SYDVKM. CDR3 length: 15 amino acids. CDR3 nucleotides: TGTGCCAGCAGTTTACCTGGGGCGCGGGGAAACACCATATATTTT. Translation: CASSLPGARGNTIYF.

This chain links TRBV6-5 with TRBJ2-5; TRBD2 might be the D (6 bases). With 7 bases removed from V and 4 bases from J, the gap between germline ends came to 13 bases. The CDR3 is 13 residues long. The V gene's germline CDR1 is MNHEY and CDR2 SVGAGI. DNA for the CDR3: TGTGCCAGCATAAGTACTAGCCTAGAGACCCAGTACTTC. Protein: CASISTSLETQYF.

This clone was recorded only once. V is TRBV28 and J is TRBJ2-7; the D gene is possibly TRBD1 (6 bases). The germline gives CDR1 MDHEN, CDR2 SYDVKM. The ends were cut back, 6 bases at V and 1 base at J, with 10 bases in the middle. The CDR3 totals 13 residues. CDR3 in amino acids: CASRIGQSYEQYF. The CDR3 DNA follows: TGTGCCAGCAGGATAGGACAGTCCTACGAGCAGTACTTC.

A single count supports this clone. The gene calls are TRBV9 and TRBJ2-3; a possible D gene is TRBD1 (5 bases). Trimming removed 4 bases at V and 2 bases at J, with 14 bases between. The germline V gene encodes CDR1 SGDLS and CDR2 YYNGEE. This CDR3 is built from 15 residues. The DNA of the CDR3 is TGTGCCAGCAGCACCCGACAGCAAATCACAGATACGCAGTATTTT. Amino acid sequence: CASSTRQQITDTQYF.

The J gene is TRBJ2-1, the V gene TRBV9; 10 bases are shared with TRBD2. Looked up from germline, CDR1 is SGDLS and CDR2 is YYNGEE. V shed 3 bases and J 1 base; nucleotides not matched to a gene: 13. The CDR3 covers 19 residues. The CDR3 sequence is CASSAGPSGSIVSYNEQFF. CDR3 nucleotide sequence: TGTGCCAGCAGCGCCGGACCTAGCGGGAGCATTGTATCCTACAATGAGCAGTTCTTC.

This sequence joins TRBV12-3 or TRBV12-4 and TRBJ1-3; tentative D call: TRBD1 (5 bases). The CDR3 has 12 residues. Trimming cost V 3 bases and J 8 bases, with 8 bases left between them. DNA for the CDR3: TGTGCCAGCAGTTTGGGGGGGTACACCATATATTTT. It codes for CASSLGGYTIYF.

The CDR3 DNA reads TGTGCCAGCAGTGGATGGGACTTCAACTACGAGCAGTACTTC. As protein: CASSGWDFNYEQYF. V is TRBV25-1 and J is TRBJ2-7; perhaps TRBD2 as D (6 bases). Germline V gene data show CDR1 as MGHDK and CDR2 as SYGVNS. This CDR3 comprises 14 residues. Trimming took 4 bases from V and 3 from J, leaving 13 bases between them.

The CDR3 nucleotides read TGCGCCAGCAGCATCCGGGACAGGGGCTACGAGCAGTACTTC. This encodes CASSIRDRGYEQYF. V is TRBV5-1 and J is TRBJ2-7, with 10 bases fitting TRBD1. Germline V gene data show CDR1 as SGHRS and CDR2 as YFSETQ. V shed 4 bases and J 3 bases; nucleotides not matched to a gene: 4. The length of the CDR3 is 14 residues.

The chain joins TRBV12-3 or TRBV12-4 to TRBJ2-6; 7 bases map to TRBD1. CDR3 length equals 12 residues. Trimming took 6 bases from V and 15 from J; bases not matched to a gene: 8. For the CDR3, the DNA is TGTGCCAGCAGCCACTGGGACAGTCGCCTGACTTTC. This encodes CASSHWDSRLTF.

This chain uses TRBV5-1 with TRBJ2-7, with D possibly being TRBD1 (6 bases). With 4 bases removed from V and 2 bases from J, the gap between germline ends came to 19 bases. Germline-derived CDR1 and CDR2 are SGHRS and YFSETQ. The CDR3 has 16 amino acids. The CDR3 sequence: CASSPLGRGGPYEQYF. The CDR3 DNA sequence: TGCGCCAGCAGCCCCTTGGGCAGGGGTGGACCCTACGAGCAGTACTTC.

The chain is built from TRBV18 and TRBJ2-7; 7 bases map to TRBD2. Germline V lookup: CDR1 KGHSH, CDR2 LQKENI. V dropped 5 bases and J dropped 3; count of bases not matched to a gene: 16. CDR3 length: 17 residues. The CDR3 loop reads CASSFPTREPPFYEQYF. CDR3 coding DNA: TGTGCCAGCTCATTTCCGACGCGGGAGCCCCCTTTCTACGAGCAGTACTTC.

The chain combines TRBV5-6 with TRBJ1-4, with D unresolved. Trimming removed 5 bases at V and 0 bases at J, with 11 bases between. This CDR3 is built from 15 residues. CDR1 is SGHDT and CDR2 is YYEEEE in the germline V gene. The CDR3, as DNA: TGTGCCAGCAGTTTTGTGGGCCCAACTAATGAAAAACTGTTTTTT. It is translated as CASSFVGPTNEKLFF.

The V gene is TRBV7-8, the J gene TRBJ1-4; tentatively, D is TRBD1 (5 bases). From germline, CDR1 is SGHVS and CDR2 FQNEAQ. V was shortened by 3 bases and J by 1 base, with 9 bases between the two germline ends. This CDR3 is 15 amino acids long. The CDR3 loop reads CASSFDSQTNEKLFF. Here the CDR3 DNA reads TGTGCCAGCAGCTTTGACAGCCAAACTAATGAAAAACTGTTTTTT.

This sequence joins TRBV6-5 and TRBJ2-3, with TRBD2 identical over 12 bases. Germline CDR1 is MNHEY and CDR2 is SVGAGI. The CDR3 totals 14 residues. J gave up 10 bases and V 5 bases, and 7 bases lay outside the gene matches. The CDR3 sequence: CASSITSGRSAQYF. The CDR3 DNA reads TGTGCCAGCAGTATAACTAGCGGGAGGTCGGCGCAGTATTTT.

V usage is TRBV30 and J usage is TRBJ1-5, with 8 bases identical to TRBD1. Germline V gene sequence: CDR1 GTSNPN, CDR2 SVGIG (reference sequence). The CDR3 covers 15 residues. V shed 4 bases, J shed 4 bases, and the junction held 9 bases outside the gene matches. This chain's CDR3 is CAWKHRDRLNQPQHF. The CDR3 DNA sequence: TGTGCCTGGAAACACCGGGACAGGCTAAATCAGCCCCAGCATTTT.

V usage is TRBV7-8 and J usage is TRBJ1-5; 9 bases align to TRBD1. The CDR3 contains 14 residues. J gave up 6 bases and V 5 bases, and 5 bases lay outside the gene matches. Per the germline V gene, CDR1 is SGHVS and CDR2 is FQNEAQ. The CDR3 bases are TGTGCCAGCAGCCGGGACAGGGTGGGTCAGCCCCAGCATTTT. It yields the protein CASSRDRVGQPQHF.

The rearrangement links TRBV28 to TRBJ2-7; 9 nucleotides line up with TRBD1. Trimming cost V 3 bases and J 4 bases; bases outside gene matches: 10. Germline-derived CDR1 and CDR2 are MDHEN and SYDVKM. The CDR3 extends over 16 amino acids. The CDR3 sequence: CASSLGTGPLGYEQYF. Written as DNA, the CDR3 is TGTGCCAGCAGTTTGGGGACAGGGCCTTTGGGATACGAGCAGTACTTC. The variable domain in full, with the rest retrieved from reference TRBV28 and TRBJ2-7, is DVKVTQSSRYLVKRTGEKVFLECVQDMDHENMFWYRQDPGLGLRLIYFSYDVKMKEKGDIPEGYSVSREKKERFSLILESASTNQTSMYLCASSLGTGPLGYEQYFGPGTRLTVT.

J is TRBJ2-7 and V is TRBV12-3 or TRBV12-4, with D perhaps TRBD2 (5 bases). Trimming pared 7 bases from V and 2 bases from J, leaving 12 bases between. The CDR3 is 13 residues long. CDR3 DNA sequence: TGTGCCAGCACCTCGGGAACGACCTACGAGCAGTACTTC. Residues: CASTSGTTYEQYF.

The V call is TRBV30, the J call TRBJ1-4, with D uncertain. This CDR3 is built from 11 residues. Trimming stripped 4 bases from V and 8 bases from J, with 8 bases between. Per germline, CDR1 GTSNPN and CDR2 SVGIG (reference sequence). This CDR3 is CAWKLEEKLFF. As DNA, the CDR3 is TGTGCCTGGAAGTTGGAGGAAAAACTGTTTTTT.

The chain recombines TRBV28 with TRBJ2-7, with TRBD1 matching 9 bases. The germline gives CDR1 MDHEN, CDR2 SYDVKM. The CDR3 is 14 residues long. Germline trimming cut 6 bases from V and 1 base from J; bases unmatched to any gene: 4. The CDR3 loop is CASRGTGRSYEQYF. The CDR3 bases are TGTGCCAGCAGGGGGACAGGGAGGTCCTACGAGCAGTACTTC.

This chain connects TRBV20-1 to TRBJ2-2; a weak D match, TRBD2 (6 bases). The V end was cut by 3 bases, the J end by 6 bases, with 8 bases between. Germline V gene data show CDR1 as DFQATT and CDR2 as SNEGSKA (reference sequence). The CDR3 loop spans 12 amino acids. For the CDR3, the DNA is TGCAGTGCTAGTTCGGGGGCCGGGGAGCTGTTTTTT. Protein: CSASSGAGELFF.